These T cell receptor beta chains were read from a single sample in a study of cytomegalovirus exposure and HLA in healthy donors. The method was immunoSEQ multiplex PCR; TCRdb's version includes in-frame clones alone and lacks a portion of them. The data hold 60,000 or so clones, with about 93% observed a single time. Material: PBMCs. The receptors originated from a man aged 18 to 29 in good health and CMV-seronegative. The CDR3 runs from the conserved cysteine through the conserved F or W. The D gene is left open where the match is weak. Size is stated for part of the rows, as once, few or many counts, or as a class when the clone is expanded.

>15|TRBD1|TRBV2|-|TRBJ2-1
CASSGDRGSYNEQFF
TGTGCCAGCAGCGGGGACAGGGGCTCCTACAATGAGCAGTTCTTC
>15|-|TRBV11-3|-|TRBJ2-1
CASSFGGAISNEQFF
TGTGCCAGCAGCTTCGGAGGGGCAATAAGCAATGAGCAGTTCTTC
>15|-|TRBV6-6|-|TRBJ1-1
CASSSQGYTGTEAFF
TGTGCCAGCAGTTCCCAGGGGTATACGGGCACTGAAGCTTTCTTT
>17|TRBD2|TRBV27|-|TRBJ2-6
CASSPLAGGLRANVLTF
TGTGCCAGCAGCCCACTAGCGGGAGGTCTAAGGGCCAACGTCCTGACTTTC
>15|TRBD1|TRBV6-5|once|TRBJ2-7
CASSPSWDRAYEQYF
TGTGCCAGCAGTCCCTCTTGGGACAGGGCCTACGAGCAGTACTTC
>12|-|TRBV5-5|few|TRBJ2-7
CASSLGGYEQYF
TGTGCCAGCAGCTTGGGAGGCTACGAGCAGTACTTC
>18|TRBD2|TRBV14|-|TRBJ2-7
CASSQESALAGGLDEQYF
TGTGCCAGCAGCCAAGAATCGGCCCTAGCGGGAGGACTGGACGAGCAGTACTTC
>14|-|TRBV7-2|-|TRBJ2-5
CASSLTGTQETQYF
TGTGCCAGCAGCTTGACAGGAACCCAAGAGACCCAGTACTTC
>13|-|TRBV28|-|TRBJ1-2
CASSLRGGGGYTF
TGTGCCAGCAGCCTACGGGGGGGCGGTGGCTACACCTTC
>16|TRBD2|TRBV5-1|-|TRBJ2-3
CASSPGLAGVTDTQYF
TGCGCCAGCAGCCCGGGACTAGCGGGAGTAACAGATACGCAGTATTTT
>14|-|TRBV11-3|-|TRBJ2-1
CASSLIVSYNEQFF
TGTGCCAGCAGCTTAATAGTCTCCTACAATGAGCAGTTCTTC
>14|TRBD1|TRBV30|-|TRBJ1-5
CAWTSDRVNQPQHF
TGTGCCTGGACCTCGGACAGGGTTAATCAGCCCCAGCATTTT
>15|TRBD2|TRBV14|-|TRBJ2-1
CASSLWREGPNEQFF
TGTGCCAGCAGCCTGTGGCGGGAGGGGCCCAATGAGCAGTTCTTC
>18|-|TRBV27|-|TRBJ2-4
CASSSAEAPPLAKNIQYF
TGTGCCAGCAGTTCCGCGGAGGCCCCCCCTCTAGCCAAAAACATTCAGTACTTC
>14|TRBD1|TRBV5-4|-|TRBJ2-7
CASSASGQGDEQYF
TGTGCCAGCAGCGCCTCGGGACAGGGTGACGAGCAGTACTTC
>13|-|TRBV11-3|-|TRBJ1-2
CASSQAGFDGYTF
TGTGCCAGCAGCCAGGCGGGATTTGATGGCTACACCTTC
>14|TRBD2|TRBV5-4|-|TRBJ2-5
CASSLVGGRETQYF
TGTGCCAGCAGCTTGGTCGGGGGGAGAGAGACCCAGTACTTC
>14|TRBD1|TRBV5-1|-|TRBJ2-5
CASSTGQVKETQYF
TGCGCCAGCAGCACTGGACAGGTAAAAGAGACCCAGTACTTC
>16|TRBD2|TRBV7-9|-|TRBJ2-1
CASSLGGLAAYNEQFF
TGTGCCAGCAGCTTAGGTGGACTAGCGGCTTACAATGAGCAGTTCTTC
>11|-|TRBV20-1|-|TRBJ1-2
CSALAGYGYTF
TGCAGTGCTCTAGCCGGGTATGGCTACACCTTC
>16|TRBD2|TRBV5-6|once|TRBJ2-1
CASSRRTSAYYNEQFF
TGTGCCAGCAGCCGCAGGACTAGCGCTTACTACAATGAGCAGTTCTTC
>17|-|TRBV5-1|-|TRBJ2-7
CASSLAQGTGFPYEQYF
TGCGCCAGCAGCTTGGCCCAGGGAACAGGTTTCCCCTACGAGCAGTACTTC
>14|-|TRBV27|-|TRBJ2-7
CASSLHSSSYEQYF
TGTGCCAGCAGTTTACACAGCAGCTCCTACGAGCAGTACTTC
>16|TRBD1|TRBV18|-|TRBJ2-2
CASSPPGQGSTGELFF
TGTGCCAGCTCACCCCCGGGACAGGGTAGCACCGGGGAGCTGTTTTTT
>13|-|TRBV30|-|TRBJ1-2
CAGKTVRVAGYTF
TGTGCCGGAAAAACAGTGAGGGTTGCTGGCTACACCTTC
>17|-|TRBV28|-|TRBJ1-1
CASSPAWGWVKAAEAFF
TGTGCCAGCAGTCCTGCTTGGGGCTGGGTAAAAGCTGCTGAAGCTTTCTTT
>14|TRBD2|TRBV6-6|-|TRBJ2-7
CASSRSGSAYEQYF
TGTGCCAGCAGCCGTAGCGGGAGTGCTTACGAGCAGTACTTC
>15|TRBD1|TRBV6-1|-|TRBJ2-2
CASSDEQGLTGELFF
TGTGCCAGCAGTGATGAACAGGGGTTGACCGGGGAGCTGTTTTTT
>15|TRBD1|TRBV27|-|TRBJ2-1
CASSLSRQGGNEQFF
TGTGCCAGCAGTTTATCGAGACAGGGGGGGAATGAGCAGTTCTTC
>16|-|TRBV6-1|-|TRBJ2-5
CASSEMSGGMQETQYF
TGTGCCAGCAGTGAAATGAGCGGAGGGATGCAAGAGACCCAGTACTTC
>14|TRBD2|TRBV2|-|TRBJ2-7
CASNAGGPSYEQYF
TGTGCCAGCAATGCGGGAGGGCCCTCCTACGAGCAGTACTTC
>14|-|TRBV7-8|once|TRBJ2-1
CASSLPGRNNEQFF
TGTGCCAGCAGCCTACCGGGGAGAAACAATGAGCAGTTCTTC
>18|-|TRBV7-9|-|TRBJ2-2
CASSGRTRGAGGAGELFF
TGTGCCAGCAGCGGCCGAACCCGCGGGGCAGGGGGTGCCGGGGAGCTGTTTTTT
>13|-|TRBV13|-|TRBJ2-1
CASSDSSYNEQFF
TGTGCCAGCAGTGACAGCTCCTACAATGAGCAGTTCTTC
>16|TRBD1|TRBV6-1|-|TRBJ2-7
CASSGGQGTYSYEQYF
TGTGCCAGCAGTGGAGGACAGGGCACCTACTCCTACGAGCAGTACTTC
>15|-|TRBV4-1|-|TRBJ2-3
CASSQDSLPGGTQYF
TGCGCCAGCAGCCAAGATTCCCTACCCGGCGGGACGCAGTATTTT
>14|TRBD1|TRBV2|-|TRBJ2-2
CAKSGTGDTGELFF
TGTGCCAAATCCGGGACAGGGGACACCGGGGAGCTGTTTTTT
>15|-|TRBV5-8|-|TRBJ2-2
CASSLEVLATGELFF
TGTGCCAGCAGCTTGGAGGTACTAGCCACCGGGGAGCTGTTTTTT
>17|TRBD1|TRBV7-2|-|TRBJ1-1
CASSPPYTGATNTEAFF
TGTGCCAGCAGCCCCCCTTATACAGGGGCGACGAACACTGAAGCTTTCTTT
>14|TRBD1|TRBV7-2|-|TRBJ1-2
CASSLQGQNYGYTF
TGTGCCAGCAGCTTACAGGGACAGAACTATGGCTACACCTTC